Sequencing of this T cell receptor (beta chain) was carried out in a study of blood T cell repertoires in COVID-19. Study context: PBMCs, B-cell-depleted T cells, or T cells provided the cDNA or gDNA that made up the material.

Profiling relied on immunoSEQ multiplex PCR, and the TCRdb table lists in-frame clones only, not all of them. Here the sample spans about 380,000 clones, 80% to 90% being singletons. Germline loops: CDR1 DFQATT, CDR2 SNEGSKA (reference sequence). The CDR3 is 11 residues long. Trimming pared 3 bases from V and 6 bases from J, leaving 8 bases between. The sequencing input was PBMCs or T cells enriched from blood (not recorded which). The chain recombines TRBV20-1 with TRBJ1-1; D uncertain. The TCR was taken from a man aged 30 to 45 who had recovered from COVID-19. CDR3 sequence: CSARRLAEAFF. The CDR3 region has the DNA TGCAGTGCTAGGCGTCTCGCTGAAGCTTTCTTT.